This T cell receptor beta chain was observed in a study of T cells after yellow fever vaccination. This clonotype has just a few counts. Its antigen remains unidentified. It was through 5'RACE template switching that TCR cDNA was made, with a universal primer site and UMIs added. TCRdb reprocessed the 5' RACE reads via MiXCR and lists one record per CDR3 protein. There are under 550,000 distinct CDR3 sequences in the sample; 21% occur only once, and around 16% lies in the top ten. Germline V gives CDR1 SGHRS, CDR2 YFSETQ. V lost 3 bases and J 6 bases, leaving 5 bases between the germline ends. CDR3 length: 11 residues. Study-level findings and limits: Subsequent to the booster, the majority of primary-vaccination clones reappeared (roughly 97% CD4, around 90% CD8).

The specimen comprised PBMCs, sampled roughly 20 days after the first yellow fever vaccination. This receptor was identified in a young man who received the YFV17D yellow fever vaccine. V usage is TRBV5-1 and J usage is TRBJ2-3; D not certain. CDR3 nucleotide sequence: TGCGCCAGCAGCTCCCATGATACGCAGTATTTT. Protein sequence: CASSSHDTQYF.